This TCR beta chain was sequenced during a study of T cell responses to AZD1222 COVID-19 vaccine. Sequenced by immunoSEQ multiplex PCR; TCRdb stores in-frame clones only, minus some. The sample consists of roughly 45,000 clones, over 70% of them appearing once. This receptor was taken from an adult who received the AZD1222 COVID-19 vaccine. Sequenced here: peripheral blood, sampled 28 days after the second AZD1222 dose.

The CDR3 protein is CSVAATGSVNTEAFF. CDR3 bases: TGCAGCGTTGCTGCGACAGGGAGCGTGAACACTGAAGCTTTCTTT. The gene calls are TRBV29-1 and TRBJ1-1, with 7 bases aligning to TRBD1. With V trimmed by 4 bases and J by 0 bases, 8 bases remained unmatched. The length of the CDR3 is 15 residues. Germline V lookup: CDR1 SQVTM, CDR2 ANQGSEA.